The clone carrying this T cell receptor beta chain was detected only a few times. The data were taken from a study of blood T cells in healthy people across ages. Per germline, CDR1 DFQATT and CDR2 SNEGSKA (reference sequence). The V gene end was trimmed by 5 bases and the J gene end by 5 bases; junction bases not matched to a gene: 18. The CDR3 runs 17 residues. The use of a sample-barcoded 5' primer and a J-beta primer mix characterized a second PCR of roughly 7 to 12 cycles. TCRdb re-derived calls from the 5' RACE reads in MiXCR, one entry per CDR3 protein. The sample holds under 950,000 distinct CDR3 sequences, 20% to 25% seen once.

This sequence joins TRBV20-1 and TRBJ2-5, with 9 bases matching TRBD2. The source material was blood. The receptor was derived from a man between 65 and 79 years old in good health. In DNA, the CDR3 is TGCAGTGCTGGGGGTGTCCTAGCGGGATTGATCAGGGAGACCCAGTACTTC. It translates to CSAGGVLAGLIRETQYF.